A single sample gave rise to the 6 T cell receptor beta chains below, sequenced in a study of vaccination and CD4 T cells after COVID-19. These TCRs' antigens remain unknown. Sample treatment: approximately 9-day PBMC culture with coronavirus spike peptide pools or control peptides (ViraFEST assay). The Oncomine TCR Beta short-read assay sequenced DNA from cultured CD4+ T cells. TCRdb reanalysed the PCR reads using MiXCR and keeps one entry per CDR3 protein. This table has some 8,500 distinct CDR3 sequences, roughly 56% appearing once. The sequenced material came from CD4+ T cells from blood, cultured in vitro. The receptors come from a human donor who had recovered from COVID-19.

This rearrangement joins TRBV11-2 to TRBJ2-1; D is uncertain. V lost 0 bases to trimming and J lost 4 bases, with 10 bases between them. CDR3 length: 15 residues. Looked up from germline, CDR1 is SGHAT and CDR2 is FQNNGV. The CDR3 DNA follows: TGTGCCAGCAGCTTAGAAAGCGCTCGTTACAATGAGCAGTTCTTC. Its protein product is CASSLESARYNEQFF.

The genes are TRBV10-1 and TRBJ1-3, with D unresolved. V was shortened by 5 bases and J by 0 bases, with 11 bases between the two germline ends. Germline loops: CDR1 WNHNN, CDR2 SYGVQD (reference sequence). This CDR3 region has 15 residues. CDR3 region: CASSPSDNSGNTIYF. In nucleotides, the CDR3 is TGCGCCAGCAGTCCCAGTGACAACTCTGGAAACACCATATATTTT.

This clonotype was recorded a few times. The chain couples TRBV20-1 to TRBJ1-5, with no clear D. Germline CDR1 is DFQATT and CDR2 is SNEGSKA (reference sequence). Trimming cost V 5 bases and J 4 bases, with 18 bases left between them. The CDR3 sequence is 15 residues long. The CDR3 DNA follows: TGCAGTGCTTTCCGGGCCCCGGAGTGTAATCAGCCCCAGCATTTT. Its protein is CSAFRAPECNQPQHF.

The chain is built from TRBV2 and TRBJ1-1, with D perhaps TRBD1 (5 bases). Trimming pared 5 bases from V and 1 base from J, leaving 14 bases between. Germline V gene sequence: CDR1 SNHLY, CDR2 FYNNEI. This CDR3 region has 15 residues. CDR3 sequence reads: CASSLRGGENTEAFF. DNA of the CDR3: TGTGCCAGCAGTCTTCGGGGGGGGGAGAACACTGAAGCTTTCTTT. Together with reference TRBV2 and TRBJ1-1, the CDR3 gives the full variable domain: EPEVTQTPSHQVTQMGQEVILRCVPISNHLYFYWYRQILGQKVEFLVSFYNNEISEKSEIFDDQFSVERPDGSNFTLKIRSTKLEDSAMYFCASSLRGGENTEAFFGQGTRLTVV.

This clonotype was recorded a few times. The chain links TRBV12-3 or TRBV12-4 to TRBJ2-2; no clear D. Trimming took 10 bases from V and 6 from J, leaving 18 bases between them. The CDR3 totals 14 residues. The CDR3 spells CATTLASGAGELFF. The CDR3 nucleotides read TGTGCCACCACACTCGCATCGGGTGCCGGGGAGCTGTTTTTT.

This clonotype came up once. The J gene is TRBJ1-3, the V gene TRBV6-1; D not certain. The V and J ends lost 8 bases and 4 bases respectively, with 18 bases between them. The germline V gene encodes CDR1 MNHNS and CDR2 SASEGT. The CDR3 extends over 15 amino acids. In DNA, the CDR3 is TGTGCCAGCTCCGTCGAAAAGCTCCCGGGAAACACCATATATTTT. It codes for CASSVEKLPGNTIYF.